The 32 T cell receptor beta chains listed next were all sequenced from one sample in a study of beta chain features in type 1 diabetes. Every bit of the isolated RNA underwent reverse transcription, so sequencing read expressed TCRB transcripts. Profiled with immunoSEQ multiplex PCR; TCRdb holds only in-frame clones, not every one. Among 140,000 to 150,000 clones listed, roughly 48% were seen once. The sample was Tregs from blood. The receptors come from a man between 18 and 35 years old in good health.

The chain is built from TRBV5-1 and TRBJ2-3; tentative D call: TRBD1 (5 bases). CDR3 length: 13 amino acids. Trimming cost V 5 bases and J 3 bases, with 10 bases left between them. Germline V CDR1 and CDR2: SGHRS, YFSETQ. CDR3 in DNA: TGCGCCAGCAGGGGATACAGGACAGATACGCAGTATTTT. Translated: CASRGYRTDTQYF.

Here the CDR3 reads CASSYLVATEAFF. The CDR3 DNA sequence: TGTGCCAGCAGTTACTTGGTGGCCACTGAAGCTTTCTTT. The chain links TRBV6-5 to TRBJ1-1; D gene unclear. Looked up from germline, CDR1 is MNHEY and CDR2 is SVGAGI. V gave up 1 base and J gave up 4 bases, with 7 bases separating them. The CDR3 covers 13 residues.

In this sample, this clone turned up a few times. The CDR3 sequence is CASSLAGRGNTEAFF. Written as DNA, the CDR3 is TGTGCCAGCAGCTTAGCAGGCAGGGGGAACACTGAAGCTTTCTTT. The chain uses TRBV11-2 and TRBJ1-1; TRBD1 is a possible D gene (6 bases). Germline V lookup: CDR1 SGHAT, CDR2 FQNNGV. V was cut by 1 base and J by 1 base, with 10 bases left in between. This CDR3 spans 15 amino acids.

CDR3 DNA sequence: TGCAGCGTTGGCAGGGATCAAGAGACCCAGTACTTC. Protein product: CSVGRDQETQYF. The chain carries TRBV29-1 and TRBJ2-5; D may be TRBD1 (5 bases). CDR1 and CDR2 from the germline V gene are SQVTM and ANQGSEA. The CDR3 sequence is 12 residues long. V was shortened by 4 bases and J by 2 bases, with 8 bases between the two germline ends.

This clone was found a few times. The chain links TRBV7-6 to TRBJ2-7; no clear D gene. Germline CDR1 is SGHVS and CDR2 is FNYEAQ. Trimming stripped 5 bases from V and 0 bases from J, with 5 bases between. The CDR3 has 12 residues. Written as DNA, the CDR3 is TGTGCCAGCAGCATTAGCTCCTACGAGCAGTACTTC. Encoded protein: CASSISSYEQYF. Filled out from reference TRBV7-6 and TRBJ2-7, the complete variable domain reads GAGVSQSPRYKVTKRGQDVALRCDPISGHVSLYWYRQALGQGPEFLTYFNYEAQQDKSGLPNDRFSAERPEGSISTLTIQRTEQRDSAMYRCASSISSYEQYFGPGTRLTVT.

The chain uses TRBV19 and TRBJ2-3; 11 positions match TRBD2. With 5 bases clipped from V and 2 bases from J, the junction kept 24 bases outside the gene matches. CDR1 and CDR2 (germline): LNHDA, SQIVND (reference sequence). The CDR3 covers 22 residues. The CDR3 protein is CASSSIRRTGTSGGLSTDTQYF. The CDR3 DNA reads TGTGCCAGTAGTTCTATAAGGAGGACCGGGACTAGCGGAGGACTATCCACAGATACGCAGTATTTT.

The chain is built from TRBV7-2 and TRBJ1-1; D uncertain. Trimming removed 0 bases at V and 2 bases at J, with 10 bases between. CDR1 and CDR2 from the germline V gene are SGHTA and FQGNSA. The CDR3 loop spans 15 amino acids. CDR3: CASSLAGTDNTEAFF. The CDR3 DNA is TGTGCCAGCAGCTTAGCGGGCACGGATAACACTGAAGCTTTCTTT.

This rearrangement joins TRBV5-8 to TRBJ1-4, with D tentatively TRBD1 (5 bases). V lost 4 bases, J lost 5 bases, and 18 bases lay in between. Per germline, CDR1 SGHTS and CDR2 YDEGEE. The CDR3 is made up of 16 amino acids. The CDR3 DNA sequence: TGTGCCAGCAGCCCCGACATACAGGTTCAGAATGAAAAACTGTTTTTT. This translates into CASSPDIQVQNEKLFF. Full variable domain (outside the CDR3, taken from reference TRBV5-8 and TRBJ1-4): EAGVTQSPTHLIKTRGQQATLRCSPISGHTSVYWYQQALGLGLQFLLWYDEGEERNRGNFPPRFSGRQFPNYSSELNVNALELEDSALYLCASSPDIQVQNEKLFFGSGTQLSVL.

The CDR3 DNA reads TGTGCCATCAGCCCAGGGGCCGGGGCCAACGTCCTGACTTTC. Residues: CAISPGAGANVLTF. This rearrangement joins TRBV10-3 to TRBJ2-6, with D perhaps matching TRBD1 (6 bases). The V end lost 6 bases, the J end lost 4 bases, and 10 bases lay between the germline ends. The germline CDR1 and CDR2 sequences are ENHRY and SYGVKD. The CDR3 loop spans 14 amino acids.

In DNA, the CDR3 is TGTGCCAGCAGTGAAGGACTTCGGCAAGAGACCCAGTACTTC. Amino acid sequence: CASSEGLRQETQYF. The rearrangement uses TRBV6-1 and TRBJ2-5; D not resolved. In germline, CDR1 is MNHNS, CDR2 SASEGT. V was shortened by 1 base and J by 2 bases, with 8 bases between the two germline ends. The CDR3 length is 14 residues.

This clone was seen a single time. The chain couples TRBV28 to TRBJ1-2, with TRBD1 identical over 8 bases. This CDR3 contains 14 residues. Germline V gene lookup returns CDR1 MDHEN and CDR2 SYDVKM. J gave up 8 bases and V 3 bases, and 8 bases lay outside the gene matches. The CDR3 protein is CASSFPHTGGGYTF. The CDR3 nucleotides read TGTGCCAGCAGTTTTCCGCACACAGGGGGGGGCTACACCTTC.

The chain uses TRBV30 and TRBJ2-1; 10 bases map to TRBD2. V lost 1 base, J lost 9 bases, and 12 bases stayed unmatched. This CDR3 contains 16 residues. The germline V gene encodes CDR1 GTSNPN and CDR2 SVGIG (reference sequence). The CDR3 coding sequence is TGTGCCTGGAGTGCCTCCCCTAGCGGGGGCCAAGGTGAGCAGTTCTTC. Translating gives CAWSASPSGGQGEQFF.

This clone was seen only a few times. The chain couples TRBV10-3 to TRBJ1-5, with D unresolved. V was trimmed by 7 bases and J by 5 bases, leaving 12 bases between them. The length of the CDR3 is 13 residues. CDR1 and CDR2 from the germline V gene are ENHRY and SYGVKD. CDR3 in amino acids: CAINAGWDQPQHF. The CDR3 DNA follows: TGTGCCATCAATGCCGGGTGGGATCAGCCCCAGCATTTT.

This clone was counted a few times. The genes are TRBV7-2 and TRBJ2-2; D might be TRBD1 (6 bases). This CDR3 is built from 15 residues. V was shortened by 4 bases and J by 1 base, with 10 bases between the two germline ends. Germline V gene data show CDR1 as SGHTA and CDR2 as FQGNSA. CDR3 in amino acids: CASSSGQLNTGELFF. In nucleotides, the CDR3 is TGTGCCAGCAGCTCCGGACAGTTGAACACCGGGGAGCTGTTTTTT.

The genes are TRBV5-1 and TRBJ2-7, with 8 bases that match TRBD1. The CDR3 spans 15 residues. CDR1 SGHRS and CDR2 YFSETQ come from the germline V gene. J gave up 4 bases and V 0 bases, and 6 bases lay outside the gene matches. Written as DNA, the CDR3 is TGCGCCAGCAGCTTGGCAGGGGGCCGGGGATACGAGCAGTACTTC. Residues: CASSLAGGRGYEQYF.

V is TRBV6-1 and J is TRBJ1-2, with TRBD1 matching 9 bases. The CDR3 has 13 residues. Trimming removed 5 bases from V and 8 bases from J; junction bases left unmatched: 6. The germline gives CDR1 MNHNS, CDR2 SASEGT. DNA of the CDR3: TGTGCCAGCAGTTTAGACAGGGGGTTAGGCTACACCTTC. It yields the protein CASSLDRGLGYTF.

Only one count was recorded for this clone. CDR3 sequence reads: CASSYTTQGVQPQHF. As DNA, the CDR3 is TGTGCCAGCAGTTATACCACTCAGGGGGTTCAGCCCCAGCATTTT. J is TRBJ1-5 and V is TRBV6-6; 7 bases map to TRBD1. The CDR3 totals 15 residues. V gave up 3 bases and J gave up 6 bases; unmatched junction bases: 8. The V gene's germline CDR1 is MNHNY and CDR2 SVGAGI (reference sequence).

The chain couples TRBV18 to TRBJ1-4, with D unclear. V was cut by 6 bases and J by 4 bases, with 9 bases left in between. CDR1 is KGHSH, CDR2 LQKENI, per germline. This CDR3 contains 13 residues. Here the CDR3 reads CASSGSGNEKLFF. The CDR3 DNA sequence: TGTGCCAGCTCCGGGTCTGGTAATGAAAAACTGTTTTTT.

This chain uses TRBV27 with TRBJ1-2, with TRBD1 matching over 8 bases. The CDR3 loop spans 15 amino acids. Germline V lookup: CDR1 MNHEY, CDR2 SMNVEV (reference sequence). V lost 5 bases and J lost 7; bases outside the gene matches: 12. The CDR3 nucleotides read TGTGCCAGCAGTCCCCTCAGACAGGGGCCCGGTGGCTACACCTTC. Protein sequence: CASSPLRQGPGGYTF.

The V and J genes are TRBV5-4 and TRBJ2-7, with D perhaps matching TRBD2 (6 bases). CDR3 length equals 15 residues. In germline, CDR1 is SGHNT, CDR2 YYREEE (reference sequence). Trimming cost V 4 bases and J 3 bases, with 17 bases left between them. The CDR3 reads CASSRSPSVGYEQYF. CDR3 DNA: TGTGCCAGCAGCCGCAGCCCTAGCGTTGGCTACGAGCAGTACTTC.

The chain is built from TRBV5-6 and TRBJ2-5, with D tentatively TRBD2 (6 bases). V was cut by 4 bases and J by 4 bases, with 14 bases left in between. Germline lookup yields CDR1 SGHDT and CDR2 YYEEEE. This CDR3 is 14 amino acids long. The CDR3 spells CASSPQGLSETQYF. As DNA, the CDR3 is TGTGCCAGCAGCCCTCAGGGACTCTCAGAGACCCAGTACTTC.

This clone was seen more than once but under ten times. The rearrangement links TRBV10-3 to TRBJ1-2, with D possibly matching TRBD1 (6 bases). The CDR3 covers 13 residues. V shed 4 bases and J shed 8 bases, with 14 bases lying between them. Germline V gene data show CDR1 as ENHRY and CDR2 as SYGVKD. The CDR3 coding sequence is TGTGCCATCAGTGGGGGGCAGGACGGGGGCTACACCTTC. Translated: CAISGGQDGGYTF.

The V and J genes are TRBV11-2 and TRBJ2-1; D is perhaps TRBD2 (6 bases). Deletions cut 0 bases from V and 4 bases from J, with 16 bases between. Germline lookup yields CDR1 SGHAT and CDR2 FQNNGV. This CDR3 is built from 17 residues. The CDR3 bases are TGTGCCAGCAGCTTAGATCGGGTGGGCGGGGCGTACAATGAGCAGTTCTTC. Protein: CASSLDRVGGAYNEQFF.

The rearrangement links TRBV4-1 to TRBJ2-2, with 8 bases aligning to TRBD1. This CDR3 region has 16 residues. The germline CDR1 and CDR2 sequences are MGHRA and YSYEKL. Trimming at V came to 4 bases and at J to 6 bases, leaving 10 bases not matched to a gene. Here the CDR3 DNA reads TGCGCCAGCAGCCCAAGACGGAACAGGGGGTCCGGGGAGCTGTTTTTT. Its translation is CASSPRRNRGSGELFF.

The chain carries TRBV6-6 and TRBJ2-1; D is possibly TRBD2 (5 bases). The V gene lost 0 bases and the J gene lost 3 bases, with 12 bases spanning the gap. Per the germline V gene, CDR1 is MNHNY and CDR2 is SVGAGI (reference sequence). The CDR3 runs to 16 residues. The CDR3 protein is CASSYSGGGHYNEQFF. CDR3 DNA sequence: TGTGCCAGCAGTTACTCAGGAGGAGGTCACTACAATGAGCAGTTCTTC.

J is TRBJ1-5 and V is TRBV7-9; a weak D match, TRBD1 (5 bases). The CDR3 sequence is 13 residues long. V was pared by 3 bases and J by 5 bases, with 8 bases between. CDR1 and CDR2 from the germline V gene are SEHNR and FQNEAQ (reference sequence). The CDR3 is CASSLTVDQPQHF. Here the CDR3 DNA reads TGTGCCAGCAGCTTGACAGTCGATCAGCCCCAGCATTTT.

The chain links TRBV6-6 to TRBJ2-3, with 8 positions matching TRBD1. There are 15 residues in the CDR3. Per germline, CDR1 MNHNY and CDR2 SVGAGI (reference sequence). The J segment lost 0 bases and the V segment lost 2 bases, leaving 1 base of the junction unmatched. As DNA, the CDR3 is TGTGCCAGCAGTTACGGGACAGGTAGCACAGATACGCAGTATTTT. Its protein product is CASSYGTGSTDTQYF.

This chain uses TRBV11-2 with TRBJ1-2, with a possible D match to TRBD1 (6 bases). V gave up 5 bases and J gave up 8 bases, with 18 bases separating them. The germline CDR1 and CDR2 sequences are SGHAT and FQNNGV. The CDR3 runs to 14 residues. CDR3 residues: CASSPSQGRGGYTF. The CDR3 nucleotides are TGTGCCAGCAGCCCTAGTCAGGGGCGTGGAGGCTACACCTTC.

For the CDR3, the DNA is TGCAGTGGGCAGGGAGGTGAAAAACTGTTTTTT. Amino acids: CSGQGGEKLFF. This chain uses TRBV20-1 with TRBJ1-4; tentatively, D is TRBD1 (5 bases). Trimming removed 7 bases at V and 7 bases at J, with 10 bases between. Germline V lookup: CDR1 DFQATT, CDR2 SNEGSKA (reference sequence). The CDR3 is 11 residues long.

The V gene is TRBV7-3, the J gene TRBJ2-3, with 7 bases aligning to TRBD2. This CDR3 is 17 amino acids long. Germline loops: CDR1 SGHTA, CDR2 FQGTGA. The V segment lost 5 bases and the J segment 2 bases; nucleotides outside the gene matches: 13. CDR3 region: CASSPYGLAALTDTQYF. CDR3 coding DNA: TGTGCCAGCAGCCCCTATGGGCTAGCGGCCCTCACAGATACGCAGTATTTT.

This clone appeared a few times. The chain recombines TRBV28 with TRBJ1-2; perhaps TRBD1 as D (6 bases). V gave up 6 bases and J gave up 2 bases, with 16 bases separating them. Germline V lookup: CDR1 MDHEN, CDR2 SYDVKM. The CDR3 is made up of 15 amino acids. As DNA, the CDR3 is TGTGCCAGCAGACCCTGGGGCACAGGGAACTATGGCTACACCTTC. It translates to CASRPWGTGNYGYTF.

V gene TRBV7-3 combines with J gene TRBJ1-6; D possibly corresponds to TRBD1 (5 bases). Germline CDR1 SGHTA, CDR2 FQGTGA. The CDR3 sequence is 14 residues long. The V and J ends lost 6 bases and 8 bases respectively, with 14 bases between them. This CDR3 reads CASSPVGGDSPLHF. DNA of the CDR3: TGTGCCAGCAGTCCGGTGGGGGGTGATTCACCCCTCCACTTT. Full variable domain (missing parts from reference TRBV7-3 and TRBJ1-6): GAGVSQTPSNKVTEKGKYVELRCDPISGHTALYWYRQSLGQGPEFLIYFQGTGAADDSGLPNDRFFAVRPEGSVSTLKIQRTERGDSAVYLCASSPVGGDSPLHFGNGTRLTVT.